Listed here are 10 T cell receptor beta chains from one sample, sequenced in a study of cytomegalovirus exposure and HLA in healthy donors. With 60 Vbeta and 13 Jbeta primers, the PCR was carried out. Method: immunoSEQ multiplex PCR; TCRdb's copy keeps in-frame clones and lacks some. The table counts approximately 120,000 clones; under 3.5% lies in the top ten. Sequencing input: PBMCs. The receptors come from a man aged 25-45 years in good health and CMV-seronegative.

The gene calls are TRBV28 and TRBJ2-4; 9 bases match TRBD2. Losses at the gene ends were 5 bases for V and 2 bases for J; bases not matched to a gene: 19. From germline, CDR1 is MDHEN and CDR2 SYDVKM. The CDR3 runs to 20 residues. CDR3: CASSREASGKNAVTKNIQYF. CDR3 sequence (DNA): TGTGCCAGCAGTCGTGAGGCTAGCGGGAAAAACGCGGTAACCAAAAACATTCAGTACTTC.

The rearrangement links TRBV28 to TRBJ1-1; 7 bases agree with TRBD1. Trimming cost V 2 bases and J 2 bases; bases outside gene matches: 2. The CDR3 sequence is 14 residues long. The germline V gene has CDR1 MDHEN and CDR2 SYDVKM. CDR3 nucleotide sequence: TGTGCCAGCAGTTTAGGGACAGCTAACACTGAAGCTTTCTTT. It specifies CASSLGTANTEAFF.

The chain joins TRBV5-4 to TRBJ2-1; 9 bases are shared with TRBD1. This CDR3 region has 15 residues. Losses at the gene ends were 1 base for V and 3 bases for J; bases not matched to a gene: 2. Germline values: CDR1 SGHNT, CDR2 YYREEE (reference sequence). The CDR3 sequence is CASSLTGGYYNEQFF. The CDR3 DNA is TGTGCCAGCAGCTTGACAGGGGGCTACTACAATGAGCAGTTCTTC.

The chain is built from TRBV5-6 and TRBJ1-3; unclear D gene. Trimming removed 4 bases from V and 1 base from J, with 18 bases in between. The CDR3 covers 17 residues. CDR1 and CDR2 from the germline V gene are SGHDT and YYEEEE. As DNA, the CDR3 is TGTGCCAGCAGCCTGGGCATAGATCCCATATCTGGAAACACCATATATTTT. Protein product: CASSLGIDPISGNTIYF.

This chain joins TRBV29-1 and TRBJ2-5; 7 bases are a match to TRBD1. Trimming cost V 6 bases and J 2 bases; bases outside gene matches: 6. Germline CDR1 SQVTM, CDR2 ANQGSEA. This CDR3 contains 13 residues. In DNA form, the CDR3 reads TGCAGCGTGCCGGGACAGCAACAAGAGACCCAGTACTTC. The encoded protein is CSVPGQQQETQYF.

The chain recombines TRBV5-8 with TRBJ1-1, with 10 bases aligning to TRBD1. This CDR3 spans 17 amino acids. CDR1 and CDR2 from the germline V gene are SGHTS and YDEGEE. The trim removed 4 bases at V and 3 bases at J, leaving 12 bases unmatched. The CDR3 bases are TGTGCCAGCAGCCTACGACGGACAGGGGGAATGGACACTGAAGCTTTCTTT. As protein: CASSLRRTGGMDTEAFF.

The rearrangement uses TRBV6-5 and TRBJ2-7; 9 bases match TRBD2. This CDR3 has 13 amino acids. The V gene's germline CDR1 is MNHEY and CDR2 SVGAGI. V lost 10 bases, J lost 5 bases, and 9 bases stayed unmatched. The CDR3: CATKKASGDEQYF. CDR3 nucleotide sequence: TGTGCCACTAAAAAGGCTAGCGGGGACGAGCAGTACTTC.

The J gene is TRBJ2-5, the V gene TRBV5-1; 9 bases agree with TRBD2. Germline V gene sequence: CDR1 SGHRS, CDR2 YFSETQ. J was trimmed by 5 bases and V by 4 bases; bases with no gene match: 9. The length of the CDR3 is 15 residues. In DNA, the CDR3 is TGCGCCAGCAGCCCTATAGCGGGGGTTGGGGAGACCCAGTACTTC. It yields the protein CASSPIAGVGETQYF.

V is TRBV7-8 and J is TRBJ2-1; TRBD2 matches 11 bases. Germline V gives CDR1 SGHVS, CDR2 FQNEAQ. With V trimmed by 1 base and J by 10 bases, 9 bases remained unmatched. This CDR3 is 16 amino acids long. CDR3 sequence: CASSLESASGRTEQFF. The CDR3 DNA sequence: TGTGCCAGCAGCTTAGAGTCGGCTAGCGGGAGGACCGAGCAGTTCTTC.

J is TRBJ2-1 and V is TRBV7-9, with 9 positions matching TRBD1. The CDR3 has 15 amino acids. V trimming: 3 bases; J trimming: 7 bases; junction bases outside the gene matches: 7. CDR1 and CDR2 from the germline V gene are SEHNR and FQNEAQ (reference sequence). The CDR3 DNA reads TGTGCCAGCAGCTTGGCGGGACAGGGTAGGAATGAGCAGTTCTTC. Translated: CASSLAGQGRNEQFF.